The sequence of this T cell receptor (beta chain) was determined in a study of post-analysis software for immune sequencing data. The study, taken as a whole, reports: Relative to controls, patients had five TRBV segments at higher frequency, with TRBV5-6, TRBV5-1 and TRBV20-1 among these.

This clonotype was found many times. Its target is unknown. Incorporated into the TCR beta cDNA libraries were unique molecular identifiers, which served to reduce PCR and sequencing biases. TCRdb passed the PCR reads through MiXCR, listing each CDR3 protein once. Of a few hundred thousand distinct CDR3 sequences listed, around 33% are singletons. V lost 9 bases, J lost 12 bases, and 21 bases lay in between. The germline CDR1 and CDR2 sequences are MDHEN and SYDVKM. This CDR3 is 12 amino acids long. The TCR originated in a girl aged 5-17 years with multiple sclerosis. The chain carries TRBV28 and TRBJ2-7; perhaps TRBD2 as D (5 bases). Sequencing was performed on blood. The CDR3 sequence: CASTFGGPITYF. The CDR3 DNA sequence: TGTGCCAGTACTTTCGGAGGACCCATAACGTACTTC.